The 20 T cell receptor beta chains in this list originate from one sample, sequenced in a study of regulatory dendritic cells for organ transplantation. For these TCRs, the target antigens are not known. Sorted T cells were CFSE-labeled and cultured roughly five days with allogeneic regulatory or mature dendritic cells at 1:10. Only in-frame clones appear in the TCRdb table, and some are missing; sequencing was by immunoSEQ multiplex PCR. The data contain about 12,000 clones, roughly 89% of them singletons. Specimen: naive CD8+ T cells from blood cultured with regulatory dendritic cells. Subset denoted: CD45RA+ naive T cells. The receptors were sampled from a human donor in good health.

The genes are TRBV6-1 and TRBJ1-1; 8 bases agree with TRBD1. The CDR3 length is 14 residues. Trimming removed 5 bases from V and 2 bases from J; junction bases left unmatched: 4. The germline CDR1 and CDR2 sequences are MNHNS and SASEGT. This CDR3 reads CASSTGGYNTEAFF. The DNA for the CDR3 is TGTGCCAGCAGTACAGGGGGTTATAACACTGAAGCTTTCTTT.

The sample holds one count of this clone. The chain is built from TRBV7-9 and TRBJ1-1; TRBD1 is a possible D gene (6 bases). The CDR3 is 15 residues long. Trimming cost V 5 bases and J 0 bases, with 13 bases left between them. Germline V CDR1 and CDR2: SEHNR, FQNEAQ (reference sequence). The CDR3 coding sequence is TGTGCCAGCAGCGGGTCGGGGGCGGTGAACACTGAAGCTTTCTTT. It specifies CASSGSGAVNTEAFF.

The J gene is TRBJ2-1, the V gene TRBV15; TRBD2 matches at 7 bases. Germline assignment: CDR1 LNHNV and CDR2 YYDKDF (reference sequence). After removal of 6 bases from V and 4 bases from J, the junction contained 9 bases not matched to a gene. CDR3 size: 15 residues. CDR3 nucleotide sequence: TGTGCCACCAGAGCTAGCGGAGATCGATACAATGAGCAGTTCTTC. Residues: CATRASGDRYNEQFF.

The chain combines TRBV5-6 with TRBJ1-1; possible D gene TRBD1, 5 bases. V was trimmed by 6 bases and J by 4 bases, leaving 16 bases between them. CDR1 and CDR2 (germline): SGHDT, YYEEEE. CDR3 length equals 14 residues. The CDR3 region is CASIPGEGSTEAFF. CDR3 DNA sequence: TGTGCCAGCATCCCGGGGGAGGGAAGCACTGAAGCTTTCTTT.

CDR3 in amino acids: CASSPSGPGGPMNTEAFF. The CDR3 coding sequence is TGTGCCAGCAGCCCAAGCGGCCCGGGGGGACCTATGAACACTGAAGCTTTCTTT. V and J are TRBV14 and TRBJ1-1; D possibly corresponds to TRBD1 (5 bases). Trimming took 4 bases from V and 0 from J, leaving 21 bases between them. The CDR3 contains 18 residues. Germline CDR1 is SGHDN and CDR2 is FVKESK.

The rearrangement links TRBV2 to TRBJ1-2; 7 nucleotides line up with TRBD1. This CDR3 region has 19 residues. Germline V gene sequence: CDR1 SNHLY, CDR2 FYNNEI. Germline trimming cut 10 bases from V and 0 bases from J; bases unmatched to any gene: 23. The CDR3 DNA reads as TGTGCCATATTAGCATCACACAAAATAACAGACAGGGCTAACTATGGCTACACCTTC. As protein: CAILASHKITDRANYGYTF.

This chain uses TRBV5-4 with TRBJ2-7, with 13 bases fitting TRBD2. V shed 4 bases, J shed 0 bases, and the junction held 16 bases outside the gene matches. The CDR3 runs to 20 residues. CDR1 and CDR2 (germline): SGHNT, YYREEE (reference sequence). CDR3 in DNA: TGTGCCAGCAGCCGTAGACTAGCGGGAGGCCTGGACCAGAGCTCCTACGAGCAGTACTTC. Residues: CASSRRLAGGLDQSSYEQYF.

The rearrangement links TRBV9 to TRBJ1-6; a weak D match, TRBD1 (6 bases). The CDR3 length is 13 residues. Between the trimmed V and J ends, which lost 3 bases and 11 bases, there was a span of 12 bases. The germline CDR1 and CDR2 sequences are SGDLS and YYNGEE. Here the CDR3 DNA reads TGTGCCAGCAGCGGATCAGGGGATGCACCCCTCCACTTT. Translation: CASSGSGDAPLHF.

The chain links TRBV6-5 to TRBJ2-1, with 10 bases aligning to TRBD2. This CDR3 is built from 15 residues. Losses at the gene ends were 2 bases for V and 5 bases for J; bases not matched to a gene: 3. Germline loops: CDR1 MNHEY, CDR2 SVGAGI. In DNA form, the CDR3 reads TGTGCCAGCAGTTACCGCGGACTAGCGGACAATGAGCAGTTCTTC. Amino acids: CASSYRGLADNEQFF.

The chain links TRBV28 to TRBJ1-1; possible D gene TRBD1, 6 bases. The germline CDR1 and CDR2 sequences are MDHEN and SYDVKM. The V end was cut by 6 bases, the J end by 5 bases, with 22 bases between. The CDR3 totals 16 residues. This CDR3 is CASRQTLGALETEAFF. CDR3 nucleotides: TGTGCCAGCAGACAGACCCTGGGGGCGCTTGAAACTGAAGCTTTCTTT.

This clone appeared a single time. J is TRBJ2-7 and V is TRBV5-6; TRBD1 matches at 10 bases. CDR3 length: 14 amino acids. Trimming cost V 5 bases and J 5 bases; bases outside gene matches: 7. CDR1 is SGHDT, CDR2 YYEEEE, per germline. For the CDR3, the DNA is TGTGCCAGCAGAGCCGGGACAGGGGTGCACGAGCAGTACTTC. Residues: CASRAGTGVHEQYF. Filled out from reference TRBV5-6 and TRBJ2-7, the complete variable domain reads DAGVTQSPTHLIKTRGQQVTLRCSPKSGHDTVSWYQQALGQGPQFIFQYYEEEERQRGNFPDRFSGHQFPNYSSELNVNALLLGDSALYLCASRAGTGVHEQYFGPGTRLTVT.

V gene TRBV5-1 combines with J gene TRBJ2-1; D gene unclear. In germline, CDR1 is SGHRS, CDR2 YFSETQ. This CDR3 region has 15 residues. V was trimmed by 7 bases and J by 0 bases, leaving 14 bases between them. CDR3 nucleotides: TGCGCCAGCGCCCTAGGTACCGGCTCCTACAATGAGCAGTTCTTC. Its protein is CASALGTGSYNEQFF. The full variable domain, its missing parts supplied by reference TRBV5-1 and TRBJ2-1, is KAGVTQTPRYLIKTRGQQVTLSCSPISGHRSVSWYQQTPGQGLQFLFEYFSETQRNKGNFPGRFSGRQFSNSRSEMNVSTLELGDSALYLCASALGTGSYNEQFFGPGTRLTVL.

This chain uses TRBV5-8 with TRBJ1-5, with 9 bases identical to TRBD1. Germline trimming cut 4 bases from V and 5 bases from J; bases unmatched to any gene: 7. The CDR3 loop spans 15 amino acids. Germline V CDR1 and CDR2: SGHTS, YDEGEE. Written as DNA, the CDR3 is TGTGCCAGCAGCGTAGGGACAGGGAGCGATCAGCCCCAGCATTTT. It codes for CASSVGTGSDQPQHF.

Remarks on this clone: This sample also contains other DNA sequences that code for the same CDR3. V and J are TRBV15 and TRBJ1-5, with D unresolved. This CDR3 is 15 amino acids long. Deletions cut 5 bases from V and 0 bases from J, with 11 bases between. The germline CDR1 and CDR2 sequences are LNHNV and YYDKDF (reference sequence). This CDR3 is CATSARERSNQPQHF. The CDR3, as DNA: TGTGCCACCAGCGCTCGGGAGCGTAGCAATCAGCCCCAGCATTTT. Full variable domain (outside the CDR3, taken from reference TRBV15 and TRBJ1-5): DAMVIQNPRYQVTQFGKPVTLSCSQTLNHNVMYWYQQKSSQAPKLLFHYYDKDFNNEADTPDNFQSRRPNTSFCFLDIRSPGLGDTAMYLCATSARERSNQPQHFGDGTRLSIL.

V gene TRBV9 combines with J gene TRBJ1-1; 7 bases match TRBD1. J lost 11 bases, V lost 3 bases, and 4 bases had no gene match. Germline V gene data show CDR1 as SGDLS and CDR2 as YYNGEE. CDR3 length: 11 amino acids. Here the CDR3 DNA reads TGTGCCAGCAGCGGACAGGGCAGGGCTTTCTTT. This codes for CASSGQGRAFF.

The chain recombines TRBV29-1 with TRBJ2-1, with D tentatively TRBD1 or TRBD2 (5 bases each). This CDR3 has 14 amino acids. Germline assignment: CDR1 SQVTM and CDR2 ANQGSEA. V was pared by 5 bases and J by 5 bases, with 16 bases between. The DNA for the CDR3 is TGCAGCGTTCTAGGGACCACTCAAGACAATGAGCAGTTCTTC. Amino acids: CSVLGTTQDNEQFF.

The chain's CDR3 is CASASYEQYF. The CDR3 DNA is TGTGCCAGCGCAAGCTACGAGCAGTACTTC. This rearrangement joins TRBV6-1 to TRBJ2-7; D not resolved. V was trimmed by 8 bases and J by 3 bases, leaving 5 bases between them. The CDR3 length is 10 residues. CDR1 MNHNS and CDR2 SASEGT come from the germline V gene.

The rearrangement links TRBV19 to TRBJ1-3, with D uncertain. V was trimmed by 5 bases and J by 0 bases, leaving 11 bases between them. The CDR3 length is 15 residues. Germline assignment: CDR1 LNHDA and CDR2 SQIVND (reference sequence). The CDR3 DNA is TGTGCCAGTAGTCGGGGTTCTTTCTCTGGAAACACCATATATTTT. This codes for CASSRGSFSGNTIYF.

The chain carries TRBV9 and TRBJ2-3; D call uncertain. The CDR3 is 13 amino acids. The V gene lost 3 bases and the J gene lost 6 bases, with 11 bases spanning the gap. Germline CDR1 SGDLS, CDR2 YYNGEE. CDR3 in DNA: TGTGCCAGCAGCGAACTCCAGACGGATACGCAGTATTTT. Amino acid sequence: CASSELQTDTQYF.

V is TRBV7-9 and J is TRBJ2-3; D gene unclear. The CDR3 covers 13 residues. The ends were cut back, 2 bases at V and 5 bases at J, with 8 bases in the middle. Germline CDR1 SEHNR, CDR2 FQNEAQ (reference sequence). CDR3 nucleotide sequence: TGTGCCAGCAGCTTATTAGTTGGAGATACGCAGTATTTT. Translating gives CASSLLVGDTQYF.